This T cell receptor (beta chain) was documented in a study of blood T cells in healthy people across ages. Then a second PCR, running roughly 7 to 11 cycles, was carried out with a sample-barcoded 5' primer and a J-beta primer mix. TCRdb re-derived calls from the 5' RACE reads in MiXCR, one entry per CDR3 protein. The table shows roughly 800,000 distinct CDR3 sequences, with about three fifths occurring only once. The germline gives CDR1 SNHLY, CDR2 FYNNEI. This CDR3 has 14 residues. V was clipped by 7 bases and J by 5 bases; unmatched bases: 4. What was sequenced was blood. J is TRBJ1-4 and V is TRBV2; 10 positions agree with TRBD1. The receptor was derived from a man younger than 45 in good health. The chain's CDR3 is CASTEGQGNEKLFF. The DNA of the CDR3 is TGTGCCAGCACCGAGGGACAGGGGAATGAAAAACTGTTTTTT.